This T cell receptor beta chain is from a study of Tregs in tolerant kidney transplant recipients. Unstimulated Tregs (CD4+CD25+CD127-) and CD4+CD25- non-Tregs were sorted from PBMCs. Germline CDR1 MNHNS, CDR2 SASEGT. The CDR3 spans 13 residues. V shed 4 bases, J shed 4 bases, and the junction held 1 base outside the gene matches. Method: immunoSEQ multiplex PCR; TCRdb's copy keeps in-frame clones and lacks some. The sample carries around 74,000 clones, 98% recorded once. This TCR came from a human donor who received a combined kidney and bone marrow transplant. Sequenced material: CD4+ T cells from blood, taken before the transplant. V usage is TRBV6-1 and J usage is TRBJ1-5; 7 bases match TRBD1. CDR3 in amino acids: CASSAGGNQPQHF. The CDR3 coding sequence is TGTGCCAGCAGTGCAGGGGGAAATCAGCCCCAGCATTTT.